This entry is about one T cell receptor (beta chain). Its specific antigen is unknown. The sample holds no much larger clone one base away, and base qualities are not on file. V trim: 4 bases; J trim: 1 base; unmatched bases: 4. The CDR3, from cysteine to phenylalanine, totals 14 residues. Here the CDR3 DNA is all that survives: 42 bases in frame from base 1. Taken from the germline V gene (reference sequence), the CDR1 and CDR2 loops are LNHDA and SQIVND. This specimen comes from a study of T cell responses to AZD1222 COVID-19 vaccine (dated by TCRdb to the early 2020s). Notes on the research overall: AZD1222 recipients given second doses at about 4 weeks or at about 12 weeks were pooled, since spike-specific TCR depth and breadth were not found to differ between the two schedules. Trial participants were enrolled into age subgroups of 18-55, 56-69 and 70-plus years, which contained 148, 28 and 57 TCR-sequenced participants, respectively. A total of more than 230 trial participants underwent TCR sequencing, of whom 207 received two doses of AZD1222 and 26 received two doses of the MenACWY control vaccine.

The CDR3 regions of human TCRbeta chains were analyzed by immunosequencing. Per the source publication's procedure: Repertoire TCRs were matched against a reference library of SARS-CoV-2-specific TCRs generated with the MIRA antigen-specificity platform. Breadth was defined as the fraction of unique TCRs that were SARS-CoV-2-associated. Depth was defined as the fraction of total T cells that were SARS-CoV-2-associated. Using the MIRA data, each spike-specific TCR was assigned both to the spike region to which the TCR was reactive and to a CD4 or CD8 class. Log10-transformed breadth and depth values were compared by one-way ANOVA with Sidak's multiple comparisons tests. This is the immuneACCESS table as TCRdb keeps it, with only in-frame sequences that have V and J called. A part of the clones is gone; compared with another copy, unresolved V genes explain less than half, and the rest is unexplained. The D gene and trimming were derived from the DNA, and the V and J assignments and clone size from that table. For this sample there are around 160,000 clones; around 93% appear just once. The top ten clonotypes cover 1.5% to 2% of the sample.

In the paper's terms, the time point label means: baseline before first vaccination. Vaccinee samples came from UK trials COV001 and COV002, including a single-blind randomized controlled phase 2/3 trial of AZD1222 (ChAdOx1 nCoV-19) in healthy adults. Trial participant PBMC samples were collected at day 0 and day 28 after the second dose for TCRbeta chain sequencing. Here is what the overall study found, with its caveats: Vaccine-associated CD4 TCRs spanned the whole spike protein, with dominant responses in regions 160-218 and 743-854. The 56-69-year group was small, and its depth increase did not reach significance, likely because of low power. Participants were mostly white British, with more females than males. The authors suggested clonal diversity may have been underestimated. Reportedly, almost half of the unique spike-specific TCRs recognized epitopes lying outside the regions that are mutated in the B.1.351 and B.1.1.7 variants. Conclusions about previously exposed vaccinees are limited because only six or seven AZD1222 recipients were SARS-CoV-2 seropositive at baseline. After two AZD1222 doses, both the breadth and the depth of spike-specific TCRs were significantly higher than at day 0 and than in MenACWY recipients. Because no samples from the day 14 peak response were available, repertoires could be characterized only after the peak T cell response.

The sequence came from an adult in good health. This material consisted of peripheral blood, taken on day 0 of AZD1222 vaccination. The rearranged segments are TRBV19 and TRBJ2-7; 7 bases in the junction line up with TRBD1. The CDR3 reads CASSTDRWSYEQYF. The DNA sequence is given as TGTGCCAGTAGTACGGACAGGTGGTCCTACGAGCAGTACTTC.